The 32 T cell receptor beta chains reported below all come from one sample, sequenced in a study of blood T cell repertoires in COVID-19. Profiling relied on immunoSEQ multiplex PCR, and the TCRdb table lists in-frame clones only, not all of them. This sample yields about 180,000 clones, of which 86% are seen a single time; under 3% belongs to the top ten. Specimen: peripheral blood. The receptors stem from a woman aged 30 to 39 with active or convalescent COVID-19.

CDR3: CASRYRPGEREKLFF. The DNA for the CDR3 is TGTGCCAGCCGGTATCGTCCCGGGGAGAGGGAAAAACTGTTTTTT. This rearrangement joins TRBV2 to TRBJ1-4; D gene ambiguous. The CDR3 has 15 residues. Germline CDR1 is SNHLY and CDR2 is FYNNEI. With 8 bases removed from V and 8 bases from J, the gap between germline ends came to 21 bases.

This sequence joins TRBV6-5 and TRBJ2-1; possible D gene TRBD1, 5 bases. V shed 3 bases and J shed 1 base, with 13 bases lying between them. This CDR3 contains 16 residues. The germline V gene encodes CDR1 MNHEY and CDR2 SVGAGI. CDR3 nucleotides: TGTGCCAGCAGTTATAGGGGCCAGTGGTCCTACAATGAGCAGTTCTTC. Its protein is CASSYRGQWSYNEQFF.

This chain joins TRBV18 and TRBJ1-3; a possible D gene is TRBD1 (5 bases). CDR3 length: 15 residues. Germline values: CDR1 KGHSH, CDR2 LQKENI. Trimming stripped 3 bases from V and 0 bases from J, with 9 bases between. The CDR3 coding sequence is TGTGCCAGCTCACCGGGAAGGGGCTCTGGAAACACCATATATTTT. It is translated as CASSPGRGSGNTIYF.

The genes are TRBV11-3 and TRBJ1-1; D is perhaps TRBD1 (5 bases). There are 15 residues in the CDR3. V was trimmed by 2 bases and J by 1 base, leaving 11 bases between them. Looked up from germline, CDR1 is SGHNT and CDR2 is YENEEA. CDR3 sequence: CASSLRTFGNTEAFF. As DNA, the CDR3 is TGTGCCAGCAGCTTAAGGACATTTGGGAACACTGAAGCTTTCTTT.

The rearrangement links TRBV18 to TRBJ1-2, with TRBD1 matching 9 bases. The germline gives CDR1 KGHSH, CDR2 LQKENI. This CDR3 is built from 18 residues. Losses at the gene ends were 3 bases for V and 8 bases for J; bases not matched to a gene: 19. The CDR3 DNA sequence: TGTGCCAGCTCACCCATATCAACTATACCGGGACAGGGTCAGGGCTACACCTTC. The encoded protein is CASSPISTIPGQGQGYTF.

The CDR3 loop reads CASSKGQGAYEQYF. The CDR3 nucleotides read TGTGCCAGCAGCAAGGGACAGGGGGCCTACGAGCAGTACTTC. The V call is TRBV21-1, the J call TRBJ2-7; the DNA was not used to check the table's D call, TRBD1. TRBV21-1 is classified as a pseudogene. CDR3 size: 14 residues.

The CDR3: CASSLGRADTQYF. CDR3 DNA: TGTGCCAGCAGCTTGGGCAGGGCAGATACGCAGTATTTT. The rearrangement joins TRBV5-6 to TRBJ2-3; perhaps TRBD1 as D (5 bases). CDR1 is SGHDT, CDR2 YYEEEE, per germline. The length of the CDR3 is 13 residues. Trimming took off 0 bases at V and 4 bases at J, with 6 bases between the two ends. The variable domain in full, with the rest retrieved from reference TRBV5-6 and TRBJ2-3, is DAGVTQSPTHLIKTRGQQVTLRCSPKSGHDTVSWYQQALGQGPQFIFQYYEEEERQRGNFPDRFSGHQFPNYSSELNVNALLLGDSALYLCASSLGRADTQYFGPGTRLTVL.

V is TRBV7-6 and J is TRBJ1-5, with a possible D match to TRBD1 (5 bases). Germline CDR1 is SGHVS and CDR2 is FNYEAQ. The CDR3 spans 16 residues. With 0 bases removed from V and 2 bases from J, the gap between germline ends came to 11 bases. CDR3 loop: CASSLAAGKGNQPQHF. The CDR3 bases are TGTGCCAGCAGCTTAGCGGCAGGGAAAGGCAATCAGCCCCAGCATTTT. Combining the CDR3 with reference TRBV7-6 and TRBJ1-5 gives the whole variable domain GAGVSQSPRYKVTKRGQDVALRCDPISGHVSLYWYRQALGQGPEFLTYFNYEAQQDKSGLPNDRFSAERPEGSISTLTIQRTEQRDSAMYRCASSLAAGKGNQPQHFGDGTRLSIL.

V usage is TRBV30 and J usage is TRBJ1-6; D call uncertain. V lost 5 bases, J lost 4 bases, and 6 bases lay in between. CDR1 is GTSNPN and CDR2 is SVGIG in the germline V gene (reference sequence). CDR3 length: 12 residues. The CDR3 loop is CAWSGYNSPLHF. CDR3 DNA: TGTGCCTGGTCCGGGTATAATTCACCCCTCCACTTT.

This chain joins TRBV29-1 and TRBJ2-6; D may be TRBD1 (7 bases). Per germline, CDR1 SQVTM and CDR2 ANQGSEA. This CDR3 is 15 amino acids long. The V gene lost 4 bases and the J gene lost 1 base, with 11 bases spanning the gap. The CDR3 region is CSVGGDRSGANVLTF. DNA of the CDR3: TGCAGCGTTGGGGGGGACAGATCTGGGGCCAACGTCCTGACTTTC.

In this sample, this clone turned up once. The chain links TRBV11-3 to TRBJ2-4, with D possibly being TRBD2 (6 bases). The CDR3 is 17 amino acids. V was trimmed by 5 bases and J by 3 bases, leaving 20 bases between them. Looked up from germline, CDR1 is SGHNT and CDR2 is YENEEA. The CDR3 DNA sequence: TGTGCCAGCAGCCCCTCGGGGACTGTAGGAGACAAAAACATTCAGTACTTC. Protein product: CASSPSGTVGDKNIQYF.

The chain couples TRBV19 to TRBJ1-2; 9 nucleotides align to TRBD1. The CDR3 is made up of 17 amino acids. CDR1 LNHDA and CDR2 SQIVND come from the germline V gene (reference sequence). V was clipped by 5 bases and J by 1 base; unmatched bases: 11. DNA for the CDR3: TGTGCCAGTAGTCATCCCCGGGACAGGGTTTTTAACTATGGCTACACCTTC. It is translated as CASSHPRDRVFNYGYTF.

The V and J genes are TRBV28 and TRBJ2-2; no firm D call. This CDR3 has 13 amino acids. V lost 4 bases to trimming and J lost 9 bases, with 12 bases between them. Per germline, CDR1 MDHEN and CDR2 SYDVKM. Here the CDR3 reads CASSSPLQRELFF. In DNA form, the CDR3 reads TGTGCCAGCAGTTCCCCATTACAAAGGGAGCTGTTTTTT.

CDR3 in DNA: TGCGCCAGCAGCTGGTCCGAGGGCCCCGAAGCTTTCTTT. This encodes CASSWSEGPEAFF. J is TRBJ1-1 and V is TRBV5-1; D is ambiguous. CDR1 and CDR2 (germline): SGHRS, YFSETQ. The CDR3 contains 13 residues. The V end was cut by 3 bases, the J end by 8 bases, with 14 bases between.

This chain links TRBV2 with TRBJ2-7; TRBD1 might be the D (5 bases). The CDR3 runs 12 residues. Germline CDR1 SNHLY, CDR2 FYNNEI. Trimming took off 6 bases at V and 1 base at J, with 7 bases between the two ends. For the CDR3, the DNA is TGTGCCAGCAGGGGGCCATCCTACGAGCAGTACTTC. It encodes CASRGPSYEQYF. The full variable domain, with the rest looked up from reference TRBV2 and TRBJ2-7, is EPEVTQTPSHQVTQMGQEVILRCVPISNHLYFYWYRQILGQKVEFLVSFYNNEISEKSEIFDDQFSVERPDGSNFTLKIRSTKLEDSAMYFCASRGPSYEQYFGPGTRLTVT.

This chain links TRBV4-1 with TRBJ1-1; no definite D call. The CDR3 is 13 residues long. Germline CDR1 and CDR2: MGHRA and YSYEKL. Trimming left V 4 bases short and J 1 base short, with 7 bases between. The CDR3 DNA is TGCGCCAGCAGCCGACAAAGGAACACTGAAGCTTTCTTT. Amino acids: CASSRQRNTEAFF.

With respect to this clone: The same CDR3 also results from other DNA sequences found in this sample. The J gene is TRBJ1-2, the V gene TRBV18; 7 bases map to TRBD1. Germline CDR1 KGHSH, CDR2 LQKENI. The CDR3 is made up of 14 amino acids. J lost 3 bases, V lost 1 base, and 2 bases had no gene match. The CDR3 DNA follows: TGTGCCAGCTCACCACAGGGGGCGGACTATGGCTACACCTTC. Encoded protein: CASSPQGADYGYTF.

The CDR3 nucleotides are TGTGCCAGCAGTGTAGGGACAGGGGGAGGACAGCCCCAGCATTTT. It translates to CASSVGTGGGQPQHF. The V and J genes are TRBV2 and TRBJ1-5; 11 bases are shared with TRBD1. CDR1 and CDR2 (germline): SNHLY, FYNNEI. This CDR3 is built from 15 residues. With V trimmed by 4 bases and J by 7 bases, 6 bases remained unmatched. The complete variable domain, with remaining parts taken from reference TRBV2 and TRBJ1-5, reads EPEVTQTPSHQVTQMGQEVILRCVPISNHLYFYWYRQILGQKVEFLVSFYNNEISEKSEIFDDQFSVERPDGSNFTLKIRSTKLEDSAMYFCASSVGTGGGQPQHFGDGTRLSIL.

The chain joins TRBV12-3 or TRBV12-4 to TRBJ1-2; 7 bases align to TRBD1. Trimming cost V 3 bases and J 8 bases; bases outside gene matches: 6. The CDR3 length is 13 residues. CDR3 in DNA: TGTGCCAGCAGTTTTGCGACAGGGCGAGGCTACACCTTC. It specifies CASSFATGRGYTF.

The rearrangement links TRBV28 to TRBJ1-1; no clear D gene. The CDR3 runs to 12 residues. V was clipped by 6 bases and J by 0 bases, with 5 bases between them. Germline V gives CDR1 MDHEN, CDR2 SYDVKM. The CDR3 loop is CASRTMNTEAFF. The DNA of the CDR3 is TGTGCCAGCAGGACAATGAACACTGAAGCTTTCTTT.

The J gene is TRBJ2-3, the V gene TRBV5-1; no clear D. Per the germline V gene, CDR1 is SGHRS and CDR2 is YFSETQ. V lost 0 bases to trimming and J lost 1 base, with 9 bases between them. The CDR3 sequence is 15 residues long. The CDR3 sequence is CASSLAPLGTDTQYF. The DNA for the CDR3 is TGCGCCAGCAGCTTGGCCCCTTTAGGCACAGATACGCAGTATTTT.

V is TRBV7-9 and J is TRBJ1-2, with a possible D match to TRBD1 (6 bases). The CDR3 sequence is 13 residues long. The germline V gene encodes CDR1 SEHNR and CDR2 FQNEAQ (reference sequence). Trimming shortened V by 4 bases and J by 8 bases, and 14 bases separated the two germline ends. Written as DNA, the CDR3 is TGTGCCAGCAGCTCGGACAGTCCCCACGGCTACACCTTC. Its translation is CASSSDSPHGYTF.

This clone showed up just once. CDR3 sequence reads: CATSDLLGRGYYGYTF. CDR3 sequence (DNA): TGTGCCACCAGTGATTTGCTGGGCAGGGGGTACTATGGCTACACCTTC. This chain joins TRBV24-1 and TRBJ1-2; 7 positions agree with TRBD1. Trimming at V came to 0 bases and at J to 3 bases, leaving 6 bases not matched to a gene. CDR1 KGHDR and CDR2 SFDVKD come from the germline V gene. This CDR3 is built from 16 residues.

CDR3 loop: CASTRQAPTDTQYF. The CDR3 DNA sequence: TGTGCCAGCACGAGACAGGCCCCCACAGATACGCAGTATTTT. The chain combines TRBV21-1 with TRBJ2-3; the D call TRBD1 from the table was never checked on the DNA. TRBV21-1 is reported as a pseudogene. The CDR3 is 14 residues long.

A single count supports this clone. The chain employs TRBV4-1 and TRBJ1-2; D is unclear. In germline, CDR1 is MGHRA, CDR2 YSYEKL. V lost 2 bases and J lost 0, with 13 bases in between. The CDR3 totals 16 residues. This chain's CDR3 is CASSQFSATANYGYTF. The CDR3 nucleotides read TGCGCCAGCAGCCAATTTTCGGCCACAGCTAACTATGGCTACACCTTC.

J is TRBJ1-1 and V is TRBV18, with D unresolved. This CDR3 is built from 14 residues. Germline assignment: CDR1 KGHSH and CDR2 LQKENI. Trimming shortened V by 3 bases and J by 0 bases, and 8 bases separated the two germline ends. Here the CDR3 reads CASSPRGLNTEAFF. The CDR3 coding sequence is TGTGCCAGCTCACCCAGAGGGTTGAACACTGAAGCTTTCTTT.

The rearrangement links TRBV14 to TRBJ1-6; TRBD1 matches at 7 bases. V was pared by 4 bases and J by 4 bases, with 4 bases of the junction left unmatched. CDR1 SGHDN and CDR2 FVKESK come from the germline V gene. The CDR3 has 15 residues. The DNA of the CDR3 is TGTGCCAGCAGCCCTCCGGGACAGTATAATTCACCCCTCCACTTT. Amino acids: CASSPPGQYNSPLHF. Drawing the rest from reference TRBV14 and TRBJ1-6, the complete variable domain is EAGVTQFPSHSVIEKGQTVTLRCDPISGHDNLYWYRRVMGKEIKFLLHFVKESKQDESGMPNNRFLAERTGGTYSTLKVQPAELEDSGVYFCASSPPGQYNSPLHFGNGTRLTVT.

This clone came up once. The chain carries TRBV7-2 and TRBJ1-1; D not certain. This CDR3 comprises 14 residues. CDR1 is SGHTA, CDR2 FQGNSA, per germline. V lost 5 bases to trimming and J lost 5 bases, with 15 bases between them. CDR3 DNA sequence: TGTGCCAGCAGCCCCCTCGGGGTTGGAACTGAAGCTTTCTTT. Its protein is CASSPLGVGTEAFF.

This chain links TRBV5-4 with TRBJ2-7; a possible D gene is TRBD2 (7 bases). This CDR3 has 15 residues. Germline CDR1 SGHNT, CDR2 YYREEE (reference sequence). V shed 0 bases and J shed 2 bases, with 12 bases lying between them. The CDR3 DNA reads TGTGCCAGCAGCTTGGTTGGGGGGGCAGCCTACGAGCAGTACTTC. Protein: CASSLVGGAAYEQYF.

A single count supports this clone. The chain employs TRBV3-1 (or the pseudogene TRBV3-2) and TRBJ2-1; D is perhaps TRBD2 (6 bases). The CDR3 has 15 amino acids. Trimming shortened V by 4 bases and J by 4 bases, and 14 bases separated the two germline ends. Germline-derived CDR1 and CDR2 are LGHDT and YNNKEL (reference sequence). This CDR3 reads CASSRTGRGYNEQFF. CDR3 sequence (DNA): TGTGCCAGCAGCCGGACTGGGCGGGGATACAATGAGCAGTTCTTC.

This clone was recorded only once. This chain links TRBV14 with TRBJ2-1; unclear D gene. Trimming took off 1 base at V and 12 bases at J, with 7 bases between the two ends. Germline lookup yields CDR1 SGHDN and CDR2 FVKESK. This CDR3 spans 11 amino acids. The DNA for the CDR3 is TGTGCCAGCAGCCAAGGGCTAGTGCAGTTCTTC. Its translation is CASSQGLVQFF.

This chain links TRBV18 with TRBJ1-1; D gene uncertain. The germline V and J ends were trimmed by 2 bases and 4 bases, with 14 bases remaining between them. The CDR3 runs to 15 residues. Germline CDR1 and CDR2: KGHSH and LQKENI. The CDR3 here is CASSPGTERRTEAFF. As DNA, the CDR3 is TGTGCCAGCTCACCAGGTACAGAACGGCGCACTGAAGCTTTCTTT.